This T cell receptor (beta chain) was recovered during a study of T cells after yellow fever vaccination. This clonotype occurred many times. The CDR3 runs 15 residues. J was trimmed by 4 bases and V by 0 bases; bases with no gene match: 5. Germline CDR1 LGHNA, CDR2 YSLEER. It was through 5'RACE template switching that TCR cDNA was made, with a universal primer site and UMIs added. Using its own MiXCR run on the 5' RACE reads, TCRdb lists one record per CDR3 protein. The sample holds 45,000 to 75,000 distinct CDR3 sequences, approximately 6% seen once. The chain uses TRBV4-3 and TRBJ2-5; 7 bases fit TRBD2. The starting material was PBMCs, either bulk or a sorted T-cell subset (CD4+, CD8+, memory, or dextramer-sorted; not recorded which), obtained on the day of the yellow fever booster vaccination. The receptor comes from a man aged 18 to 30 who received the YFV17D yellow fever vaccine. CDR3 residues: CASSQEAGWGETQYF. The CDR3, as DNA: TGCGCCAGCAGCCAAGAAGCGGGGTGGGGAGAGACCCAGTACTTC.